This T cell receptor (beta chain) stems from a study of blood T cell repertoires in COVID-19 (dated by TCRdb to 2020 to 2021). Regarding the research as a whole: Collaborator samples came from the United States, Italy and Spain and covered acute and convalescent phases of COVID-19. Samples came from the ongoing ImmuneRACE study (first 160 participants) plus 1,254 subjects from 6 global collaborators. The repertoires were made available in a free public database intended to serve as a resource for research on the immune response to SARS-CoV-2. The material from the prospective study consisted of cDNA or gDNA derived from T cells, B-cell-depleted T cells, or PBMCs. Where HLA class I and class II types were available, the types were taken from metadata supplied by the sample provider, not from assay-based typing. Deeply sampled blood TCRbeta repertoires from subjects exposed to, actively infected with, or recovered from COVID-19 were included in the dataset. A de-identified subject ID, COVID-19 status, age in years and sex were almost always included in the sample metadata. What the authors observed across the whole study: The quantity of clinical and demographic metadata differed by source and by participant and was supplied without curation.

The immunoSEQ Assay, a bias-controlled multiplex PCR, was used to amplify TCRbeta CDR3 regions from genomic DNA. The original pipeline was this. The number of nucleated cells in each sample was estimated from the amplification of reference gene primers within the assay. To quantify the absolute abundance of each unique TCRbeta CDR3 rearrangement, sequence reads were collapsed and filtered. For each sample, productive Simpson clonality was calculated as the square root of Simpson's diversity index over productive rearrangements. As stored in TCRdb, this immuneACCESS dataset retains in-frame rearrangements with V and J assigned. A fraction of the clones does not appear; measured against another copy, unresolved V genes explain less than half of the discrepancy, and the remainder lacks a known reason. V, J and clone size are those of that table, while D and trimming were read from the DNA. The sample includes more than 150,000 clones, with 78% observed a single time. Roughly 13% of the sample comes from the top ten.

The junction carries 13 bases between V and J, which are trimmed by 2 bases and 6 bases respectively. The CDR3 holds 14 amino acids from the cysteine to the phenylalanine. The read is trimmed to its CDR3 DNA, 42 bases read in frame from base 1. From a lookup of the germline V gene (reference sequence), CDR1 and CDR2 are MNHEY and SMNVEV. The collaborating institutions used their own protocols to collect whole blood in K2EDTA tubes. Collaborator samples were shipped for TCRbeta analysis as frozen whole blood, isolated PBMCs, or DNA extracted from either sample type. This clone showed up just once. Its antigen is unknown. Base qualities were left out, and no much larger clone turns up one base away.

Specimen: peripheral blood. The V and J genes are TRBV27 and TRBJ1-2, with no D gene named confidently. This receptor was taken from an elderly woman with acute or convalescent COVID-19. The sequence in DNA is TGTGCCAGCAGTTTAGCGGGCCACTTAGATGGCTACACCTTC. Protein translation: CASSLAGHLDGYTF.